What follows are 30 T cell receptor beta chains derived from one specimen sequenced in a study of Tregs in tolerant kidney transplant recipients. Produced via immunoSEQ multiplex PCR; TCRdb's table is partial and in-frame only. The sample consists of 98,000 or so clones, 90% of them appearing once. The specimen comprised CD4+ T cells from blood, sampled before the transplant. The receptors here all came from a human donor who received a combined kidney and bone marrow transplant.

J is TRBJ2-3 and V is TRBV5-4; 12 bases fit TRBD2. Germline V gene lookup returns CDR1 SGHNT and CDR2 YYREEE (reference sequence). The CDR3 length is 17 residues. J gave up 3 bases and V 4 bases, and 9 bases lay outside the gene matches. CDR3 protein: CASSPSGLAGWTDTQYF. DNA for the CDR3: TGTGCCAGCAGCCCCTCGGGACTAGCGGGTTGGACAGATACGCAGTATTTT.

The chain employs TRBV5-1 and TRBJ2-3; 7 bases match TRBD2. In germline, CDR1 is SGHRS, CDR2 YFSETQ. Trimming removed 9 bases from V and 1 base from J; junction bases left unmatched: 17. The CDR3 runs to 17 residues. In nucleotides, the CDR3 is TGCGCCACCACCCCTGGGAGGGGCGGGGGACGCACAGATACGCAGTATTTT. This codes for CATTPGRGGGRTDTQYF.

The chain carries TRBV4-1 and TRBJ2-1, with 13 bases lining up with TRBD2. The V gene end was trimmed by 5 bases and the J gene end by 4 bases; junction bases not matched to a gene: 5. This CDR3 spans 16 amino acids. Per germline, CDR1 MGHRA and CDR2 YSYEKL. CDR3 nucleotide sequence: TGCGCCAGCAGCAGACTAGCGGGAGGCCCTTACAATGAGCAGTTCTTC. This sequence encodes CASSRLAGGPYNEQFF.

The rearrangement links TRBV5-1 to TRBJ1-1, with TRBD1 matching over 8 bases. J lost 1 base, V lost 5 bases, and 4 bases had no gene match. Germline V lookup: CDR1 SGHRS, CDR2 YFSETQ. There are 14 residues in the CDR3. The CDR3 DNA is TGCGCCAGCAGTACTGGACAGGGGAACACTGAAGCTTTCTTT. It encodes CASSTGQGNTEAFF. Combining the CDR3 with reference TRBV5-1 and TRBJ1-1 gives the whole variable domain KAGVTQTPRYLIKTRGQQVTLSCSPISGHRSVSWYQQTPGQGLQFLFEYFSETQRNKGNFPGRFSGRQFSNSRSEMNVSTLELGDSALYLCASSTGQGNTEAFFGQGTRLTVV.

The chain carries TRBV6-5 and TRBJ1-1; D unclear. The V end was cut by 5 bases, the J end by 1 base, with 8 bases between. This CDR3 is 13 amino acids long. Germline V lookup: CDR1 MNHEY, CDR2 SVGAGI. CDR3 bases: TGTGCCAGCAGTCGGGGAGGGAACACTGAAGCTTTCTTT. Encoded protein: CASSRGGNTEAFF.

This rearrangement joins TRBV7-6 to TRBJ2-7; 10 bases are a match to TRBD1. V dropped 1 base and J dropped 5; count of bases not matched to a gene: 5. Per germline, CDR1 SGHVS and CDR2 FNYEAQ. This CDR3 is built from 15 residues. The CDR3 spells CASSLGGTGAHEQYF. The CDR3 DNA reads TGTGCCAGCAGCTTAGGTGGGACAGGGGCCCACGAGCAGTACTTC.

This chain uses TRBV25-1 with TRBJ1-6; the D gene is possibly TRBD1 (6 bases). CDR3 length: 15 residues. Germline loops: CDR1 MGHDK, CDR2 SYGVNS. The ends were cut back, 4 bases at V and 9 bases at J, with 16 bases in the middle. CDR3 bases: TGTGCCAGCAGTGCCGACACAGGGAATTCTTCACCCCTCCACTTT. Protein product: CASSADTGNSSPLHF.

The chain employs TRBV29-1 and TRBJ2-7, with D possibly matching TRBD1 (5 bases). This CDR3 comprises 16 residues. CDR1 is SQVTM, CDR2 ANQGSEA, per germline. Trimming left V 6 bases short and J 5 bases short, with 26 bases between. This chain's CDR3 is CSVRLRGPTFLDEQYF. The CDR3 DNA reads as TGCAGCGTGAGGTTAAGGGGCCCGACCTTTCTCGACGAGCAGTACTTC.

The chain employs TRBV5-1 and TRBJ1-5, with D possibly matching TRBD1 (6 bases). The V end lost 0 bases, the J end lost 3 bases, and 10 bases lay between the germline ends. Germline V CDR1 and CDR2: SGHRS, YFSETQ. The CDR3 spans 15 residues. CDR3 DNA: TGCGCCAGCAGCTTGGACGGACAGCCCAATCAGCCCCAGCATTTT. Protein product: CASSLDGQPNQPQHF.

The chain is built from TRBV6-5 and TRBJ1-5; TRBD1 agrees at 9 bases. Germline V lookup: CDR1 MNHEY, CDR2 SVGAGI. Trimming took 6 bases from V and 6 from J; bases not matched to a gene: 3. The CDR3 is made up of 13 amino acids. The CDR3 protein is CASRQGASQPQHF. The CDR3 nucleotides read TGTGCCAGCAGACAGGGGGCTAGTCAGCCCCAGCATTTT.

Turning to this clone: Within the sample, other DNA sequences also encode this same CDR3. The chain links TRBV6-5 to TRBJ2-2; D is perhaps TRBD1 (6 bases). Germline lookup yields CDR1 MNHEY and CDR2 SVGAGI. The V gene lost 6 bases and the J gene lost 4 bases, with 9 bases spanning the gap. CDR3 length: 13 residues. The CDR3 sequence is CASSFRGTGELFF. The CDR3 DNA sequence: TGTGCCAGCAGCTTCAGGGGCACCGGGGAGCTGTTTTTT.

This chain links TRBV7-9 with TRBJ2-7; 9 bases line up with TRBD2. Per germline, CDR1 SEHNR and CDR2 FQNEAQ (reference sequence). The CDR3 contains 15 residues. V lost 5 bases, J lost 6 bases, and 11 bases stayed unmatched. The CDR3 coding sequence is TGTGCCAGCAGCCCCTCAAACAGCGGGAGGAGCGAGCAGTACTTC. Its translation is CASSPSNSGRSEQYF. The full variable domain, completed using reference TRBV7-9 and TRBJ2-7, is DTGVSQNPRHKITKRGQNVTFRCDPISEHNRLYWYRQTLGQGPEFLTYFQNEAQLEKSRLLSDRFSAERPKGSFSTLEIQRTEQGDSAMYLCASSPSNSGRSEQYFGPGTRLTVT.

V is TRBV5-4 and J is TRBJ2-7, with TRBD1 as a possible D gene (6 bases). There are 15 residues in the CDR3. Germline V gene sequence: CDR1 SGHNT, CDR2 YYREEE (reference sequence). Trimming took 4 bases from V and 2 from J, leaving 16 bases between them. The CDR3 DNA sequence: TGTGCCAGCAGCCGGCGAACGGACAGTGCCTACGAGCAGTACTTC. This translates into CASSRRTDSAYEQYF.

The genes are TRBV18 and TRBJ2-7; TRBD1 matches at 7 bases. V gave up 5 bases and J gave up 7 bases; unmatched junction bases: 8. The length of the CDR3 is 13 residues. Germline lookup yields CDR1 KGHSH and CDR2 LQKENI. CDR3 in DNA: TGTGCCAGCTCAGCCCGACAGGGTGGGGAGCAGTACTTC. Its translation: CASSARQGGEQYF.

J is TRBJ2-1 and V is TRBV6-1; the match to TRBD2 covers 11 bases. With V trimmed by 6 bases and J by 8 bases, 6 bases remained unmatched. This CDR3 has 14 residues. The germline V gene has CDR1 MNHNS and CDR2 SASEGT. The CDR3, as DNA: TGTGCCAGCAGAGCTAGCGGGGGGTCCGATGAGCAGTTCTTC. This encodes CASRASGGSDEQFF.

The count of this clone is one. The gene calls are TRBV2 and TRBJ2-3; TRBD2 is a possible D gene (5 bases). Per germline, CDR1 SNHLY and CDR2 FYNNEI. The CDR3 length is 13 residues. V shed 8 bases and J shed 6 bases, with 15 bases lying between them. CDR3 sequence reads: CASHGRAGDTQYF. The CDR3 DNA follows: TGTGCCAGCCACGGGCGGGCCGGGGATACGCAGTATTTT.

The chain carries TRBV29-1 and TRBJ2-7, with 7 bases identical to TRBD1. Germline CDR1 is SQVTM and CDR2 is ANQGSEA. The CDR3 contains 13 residues. Trimming cost V 5 bases and J 2 bases; bases outside gene matches: 6. The CDR3 reads CSVRTGLTYEQYF. CDR3 coding DNA: TGCAGCGTTAGGACAGGCCTAACCTACGAGCAGTACTTC.

This clone was recorded once. The chain carries TRBV4-1 and TRBJ1-4; 11 bases agree with TRBD1. With V trimmed by 0 bases and J by 6 bases, 3 bases remained unmatched. The V gene's germline CDR1 is MGHRA and CDR2 YSYEKL. This CDR3 comprises 16 residues. The DNA of the CDR3 is TGCGCCAGCAGCCAAGAGGGGGACAGGGGGGATGAAAAACTGTTTTTT. It codes for CASSQEGDRGDEKLFF.

The rearrangement joins TRBV4-3 to TRBJ2-7; D may be TRBD2 (6 bases). The CDR3 has 19 amino acids. CDR1 and CDR2 (germline): LGHNA, YSLEER. The V end lost 4 bases, the J end lost 9 bases, and 34 bases lay between the germline ends. The CDR3 spells CASSPPEGQTSPSDPGQYF. The CDR3 nucleotides read TGCGCCAGCAGCCCCCCGGAGGGCCAAACCTCGCCCTCGGACCCAGGGCAGTACTTC.

The chain joins TRBV4-1 to TRBJ2-3; no reliable D call. The length of the CDR3 is 14 residues. Germline V lookup: CDR1 MGHRA, CDR2 YSYEKL. With 1 base removed from V and 2 bases from J, the gap between germline ends came to 7 bases. As DNA, the CDR3 is TGCGCCAGCAGCCAAGTTCATCCCACAGATACGCAGTATTTT. It yields the protein CASSQVHPTDTQYF.

This clone showed up just once. This rearrangement joins TRBV7-2 to TRBJ1-5; TRBD1 matches 9 bases. This CDR3 spans 15 amino acids. CDR1 is SGHTA and CDR2 is FQGNSA in the germline V gene. The J segment lost 4 bases and the V segment lost 2 bases, leaving 3 bases of the junction unmatched. The CDR3 protein is CASSLRGQGNQPQHF. In DNA form, the CDR3 reads TGTGCCAGCAGCTTAAGGGGACAGGGAAATCAGCCCCAGCATTTT.

This sequence joins TRBV5-1 and TRBJ2-7; TRBD1 matches 8 bases. Germline lookup yields CDR1 SGHRS and CDR2 YFSETQ. V trimming: 0 bases; J trimming: 2 bases; junction bases outside the gene matches: 4. This CDR3 spans 15 amino acids. CDR3 in amino acids: CASSLGGTGTYEQYF. The CDR3 nucleotides read TGCGCCAGCAGCTTGGGTGGGACAGGAACCTACGAGCAGTACTTC. Using reference TRBV5-1 and TRBJ2-7 for the parts outside the CDR3, the full variable domain is KAGVTQTPRYLIKTRGQQVTLSCSPISGHRSVSWYQQTPGQGLQFLFEYFSETQRNKGNFPGRFSGRQFSNSRSEMNVSTLELGDSALYLCASSLGGTGTYEQYFGPGTRLTVT.

The chain employs TRBV19 and TRBJ2-2; tentative D call: TRBD2 (5 bases). This CDR3 has 14 amino acids. The germline V gene encodes CDR1 LNHDA and CDR2 SQIVND (reference sequence). V lost 3 bases and J 8 bases, leaving 13 bases between the germline ends. The CDR3 loop reads CASSIDTRGGELFF. In DNA form, the CDR3 reads TGTGCCAGTAGTATCGACACCCGAGGGGGGGAGCTGTTTTTT.

Only one count was recorded for this clone. The chain has TRBV9 and TRBJ2-2, with TRBD2 identical over 7 bases. This CDR3 region has 17 residues. Germline-derived CDR1 and CDR2 are SGDLS and YYNGEE. With 4 bases clipped from V and 6 bases from J, the junction kept 15 bases outside the gene matches. This CDR3 reads CASSPLPGGIRAGELFF. CDR3 bases: TGTGCCAGCAGCCCCCTTCCGGGAGGAATACGGGCCGGGGAGCTGTTTTTT.

This clone was seen only once. The chain carries TRBV9 and TRBJ1-3; the D is unclear. In germline, CDR1 is SGDLS, CDR2 YYNGEE. V lost 0 bases, J lost 0 bases, and 7 bases lay in between. This CDR3 is built from 15 residues. Here the CDR3 reads CASSVDGSSGNTIYF. The CDR3 DNA is TGTGCCAGCAGCGTAGACGGTTCCTCTGGAAACACCATATATTTT.

The chain employs TRBV2 and TRBJ2-3; tentatively, D is TRBD1 (6 bases). V was clipped by 4 bases and J by 6 bases, with 14 bases between them. The CDR3 spans 14 residues. Germline V gene data show CDR1 as SNHLY and CDR2 as FYNNEI. The CDR3 sequence is CASSADSQGDTQYF. The CDR3, as DNA: TGTGCCAGCAGTGCGGACAGCCAAGGGGATACGCAGTATTTT.

The chain uses TRBV6-5 and TRBJ1-2; D gene ambiguous. The V and J ends lost 4 bases and 8 bases respectively, with 8 bases between them. CDR1 and CDR2 from the germline V gene are MNHEY and SVGAGI. The CDR3 length is 11 residues. The CDR3 bases are TGTGCCAGCAGTTCAGGTGGAGGCTACACCTTC. Amino acids: CASSSGGGYTF.

The rearrangement joins TRBV19 to TRBJ2-1; TRBD2 aligns across 8 bases. Germline CDR1 LNHDA, CDR2 SQIVND (reference sequence). CDR3 size: 18 residues. J lost 2 bases, V lost 1 base, and 10 bases had no gene match. As DNA, the CDR3 is TGTGCCAGTAGTATAGGTTGGGCTAGCGGGTTACCCTACAATGAGCAGTTCTTC. The encoded protein is CASSIGWASGLPYNEQFF. The entire variable domain, with the rest obtained from reference TRBV19 and TRBJ2-1, is as follows: DGGITQSPKYLFRKEGQNVTLSCEQNLNHDAMYWYRQDPGQGLRLIYYSQIVNDFQKGDIAEGYSVSREKKESFPLTVTSAQKNPTAFYLCASSIGWASGLPYNEQFFGPGTRLTVL.

The chain links TRBV9 to TRBJ2-7; 8 bases are a match to TRBD1. The CDR3 contains 15 residues. V dropped 4 bases and J dropped 9; count of bases not matched to a gene: 15. Germline V CDR1 and CDR2: SGDLS, YYNGEE. The CDR3 coding sequence is TGTGCCAGCAGCCAGACGACAGGGGCCTCGGAGGCGCAGTACTTC. It translates to CASSQTTGASEAQYF.

The V and J genes are TRBV4-1 and TRBJ2-3, with TRBD2 as a possible D gene (7 bases). Germline V gene sequence: CDR1 MGHRA, CDR2 YSYEKL. V was clipped by 1 base and J by 2 bases, with 16 bases between them. The CDR3 is 17 amino acids. The CDR3 DNA follows: TGCGCCAGCAGCCAAGGGGTACGGGGGGCCCCCACAGATACGCAGTATTTT. It specifies CASSQGVRGAPTDTQYF.